This is a list of T cell receptor beta chains from one sample in a study of cytomegalovirus exposure and HLA in healthy donors. Assay used: immunoSEQ multiplex PCR; TCRdb lists only in-frame clones, some missing. The sample has about 140,000 clones; under 90% are singletons. The sequenced material came from PBMCs. The receptor set was obtained from a man between 40 and 49 years old in good health and CMV-seronegative. The CDR3 runs from the conserved cysteine through the conserved F or W. D genes are given only for firm matches. The size of a clone is reported for some rows only, either as once, few or many, or as a class for expanded clones.

V: TRBV5-4; size: few; D: -; length: 14; J: TRBJ2-7; DNA: TGTGCCAGCAGCTTGAGGACTGACTCCGGCGAGCAGTACTTC; CDR3: CASSLRTDSGEQYF
V: TRBV5-1; size: -; D: -; length: 14; J: TRBJ1-1; DNA: TGCGCCAGCAGTTTTCAATCCAGGAACACTGAAGCTTTCTTT; CDR3: CASSFQSRNTEAFF
V: TRBV28; size: -; D: -; length: 16; J: TRBJ2-1; DNA: TGTGCCAGCAGTTCCCCTCACATAACCTCCTACAATGAGCAGTTCTTC; CDR3: CASSSPHITSYNEQFF
V: TRBV19; size: few; D: -; length: 13; J: TRBJ1-1; DNA: TGTGCCAGTAGTATAACAGCGAACACTGAAGCTTTCTTT; CDR3: CASSITANTEAFF
V: TRBV7-8; size: -; D: -; length: 16; J: TRBJ1-5; DNA: TGTGCCAGCAGCGCCGCCCGGGGAGAGAGAACCCAGCCCCAGCATTTT; CDR3: CASSAARGERTQPQHF
V: TRBV27; size: -; D: TRBD1; length: 13; J: TRBJ2-7; DNA: TGTGCCAGCAGCCGGGACAGGGGCGACGAGCAGTACTTC; CDR3: CASSRDRGDEQYF
V: TRBV7-9; size: once; D: -; length: 14; J: TRBJ1-4; DNA: TGTGCCAGCACCTTTATACTTCCTAATGAAAAACTGTTTTTT; CDR3: CASTFILPNEKLFF
V: TRBV2; size: -; D: TRBD2; length: 15; J: TRBJ2-3; DNA: TGTGCCAGCAGTGAACTAGCGGGAAGCACAGATACGCAGTATTTT; CDR3: CASSELAGSTDTQYF
V: TRBV5-4; size: -; D: TRBD1; length: 17; J: TRBJ1-3; DNA: TGTGCCAGCAGCCCGGGGGGACAGGGGATTACAGGAAACACCATATATTTT; CDR3: CASSPGGQGITGNTIYF
V: TRBV6-5; size: -; D: -; length: 13; J: TRBJ2-5; DNA: TGTGCCAGCAGCGGATCTTTGGGCGAGACCCAGTACTTC; CDR3: CASSGSLGETQYF
V: TRBV6-1; size: -; D: -; length: 15; J: TRBJ2-3; DNA: TGTGCCAGCAGTGAAGTGTTACAGGCCCCAGATACGCAGTATTTT; CDR3: CASSEVLQAPDTQYF
V: TRBV27; size: -; D: TRBD1; length: 16; J: TRBJ1-5; DNA: TGTGCCAGCAGTCCCCGCGGACAGGTTAGCAATCAGCCCCAGCATTTT; CDR3: CASSPRGQVSNQPQHF
V: TRBV9; size: -; D: -; length: 15; J: TRBJ2-3; DNA: TGTGCCAGCAGCCACACTAGCAGCGGCACAGATACGCAGTATTTT; CDR3: CASSHTSSGTDTQYF
V: TRBV5-1; size: -; D: -; length: 16; J: TRBJ1-2; DNA: TGCGCCAGCAGCCCTAACAACGGCGGGGTAGGGGAGGGCTACACCTTC; CDR3: CASSPNNGGVGEGYTF
V: TRBV10-3; size: -; D: TRBD2; length: 15; J: TRBJ2-1; DNA: TGTGCCACGACGGGACTAGCGGGGAAGTACAATGAGCAGTTCTTC; CDR3: CATTGLAGKYNEQFF
V: TRBV4-1; size: few; D: -; length: 15; J: TRBJ1-5; DNA: TGCGCCAGCAGCTCGACAGGTGACCCTAATCAGCCCCAGCATTTT; CDR3: CASSSTGDPNQPQHF
V: TRBV10-1; size: few; D: -; length: 13; J: TRBJ1-1; DNA: TGCGCCAGCACCGACAGGATGAACACTGAAGCTTTCTTT; CDR3: CASTDRMNTEAFF
V: TRBV14; size: -; D: TRBD1; length: 15; J: TRBJ2-7; DNA: TGTGCCAGCAGCCTCGGGACAGGGTTCGGCTACGAGCAGTACTTC; CDR3: CASSLGTGFGYEQYF
V: TRBV6-1; size: medium-sized; D: TRBD2; length: 15; J: TRBJ2-3; DNA: TGTGCCAGCAGTGAGACTAGCGGGGGGGCAGATACGCAGTATTTT; CDR3: CASSETSGGADTQYF
V: TRBV6-4; size: -; D: TRBD2; length: 14; J: TRBJ2-1; DNA: TGTGCCAGCAGTGATAGCGGGGGGGCCAATGAGCAGTTCTTC; CDR3: CASSDSGGANEQFF
V: TRBV28; size: -; D: TRBD1; length: 14; J: TRBJ2-3; DNA: TGTGCCACCACAGGGGGCGTAGGTGCAGATACGCAGTATTTT; CDR3: CATTGGVGADTQYF
V: TRBV5-1; size: -; D: -; length: 15; J: TRBJ2-2; DNA: TGCGCCAGCAGTTCCCCAGGCAGGAACACCGGGGAGCTGTTTTTT; CDR3: CASSSPGRNTGELFF
V: TRBV27; size: -; D: -; length: 13; J: TRBJ2-5; DNA: TGTGCCAGCAGACAGACCCCAGGGGAGACCCAGTACTTC; CDR3: CASRQTPGETQYF
V: TRBV27; size: -; D: -; length: 14; J: TRBJ1-2; DNA: TGTGCCAGCAGCCGGGACATGCGAAGCTATGGCTACACCTTC; CDR3: CASSRDMRSYGYTF
V: TRBV2; size: -; D: -; length: 16; J: TRBJ2-2; DNA: TGTGCCAGCAGACTCCGGACAGCTCCGAACACCGGGGAGCTGTTTTTT; CDR3: CASRLRTAPNTGELFF
V: TRBV4-2; size: few; D: -; length: 15; J: TRBJ2-6; DNA: TGTGCCAGCAGCCAAGCCATCTCTGGGGCCAACGTCCTGACTTTC; CDR3: CASSQAISGANVLTF
V: TRBV19; size: -; D: -; length: 14; J: TRBJ1-5; DNA: TGTGCCAGTAGTATCATGGGGACTGGGCAGCCCCAGCATTTT; CDR3: CASSIMGTGQPQHF
V: TRBV5-6; size: -; D: TRBD1; length: 16; J: TRBJ1-1; DNA: TGTGCCAGCAGCTTGGCCGGCGGACAGGAGGACACTGAAGCTTTCTTT; CDR3: CASSLAGGQEDTEAFF
V: TRBV19; size: few; D: -; length: 15; J: TRBJ1-4; DNA: TGTGCCAGTAGTGCCCGTCAGGGGACTAATGAAAAACTGTTTTTT; CDR3: CASSARQGTNEKLFF
V: TRBV21-1; size: -; D: -; length: 15; J: TRBJ1-4; DNA: TGTGCCAGCAAATCCGACAGATCAACTAATGAAAAACTGTTTTTT; CDR3: CASKSDRSTNEKLFF
V: TRBV19; size: -; D: TRBD1; length: 15; J: TRBJ2-3; DNA: TGTGCCAGTAGTACGGGCAGGGGGCCTTCAGATACGCAGTATTTT; CDR3: CASSTGRGPSDTQYF
V: TRBV5-1; size: -; D: TRBD1; length: 14; J: TRBJ2-7; DNA: TGCGCCAGCAGCTCCTTGGACAGGTTTAACGAGCAGTACTTC; CDR3: CASSSLDRFNEQYF
V: TRBV6-5; size: once; D: -; length: 14; J: TRBJ1-3; DNA: TGTGCCAGCAGCCCCCGACAGATCGGAAACACCATATATTTT; CDR3: CASSPRQIGNTIYF
V: TRBV27; size: -; D: -; length: 14; J: TRBJ1-4; DNA: TGTGCCAGCATGCCGAGACATAGAAATGAAAAACTGTTTTTT; CDR3: CASMPRHRNEKLFF
V: TRBV11-2; size: -; D: TRBD2; length: 15; J: TRBJ2-3; DNA: TGTGCCAGCAGCTCTCCGGGACTAGGGACAGATACGCAGTATTTT; CDR3: CASSSPGLGTDTQYF
V: TRBV6-1; size: -; D: TRBD1; length: 17; J: TRBJ1-1; DNA: TGTGCCAGCAGTGAGGGAGTTCAGGGGGCCCGGAACACTGAAGCTTTCTTT; CDR3: CASSEGVQGARNTEAFF
V: TRBV6-5; size: -; D: -; length: 14; J: TRBJ1-6; DNA: TGTGCCAGCACTTTCCTGGACAGAAATTCACCCCTCCACTTT; CDR3: CASTFLDRNSPLHF
V: TRBV6-1; size: once; D: TRBD1; length: 15; J: TRBJ1-3; DNA: TGTGCCAGTTCCGGGACAGCCCCAGGAGGAAACACCATATATTTT; CDR3: CASSGTAPGGNTIYF